The clone carrying this TCR beta chain was counted many times. These data originate in a study of T cells in Graves' hyperthyroidism and ophthalmopathy. From germline, CDR1 is LGHDT and CDR2 YNNKEL (reference sequence). The CDR3 length is 14 residues. V was shortened by 0 bases and J by 2 bases, with 8 bases between the two germline ends. Amplification yielded TCR beta CDR3 regions, with RNA transcripts as the source. In the first-round RT-PCR of the TCR CDR3, the HTBI primer set was used. TCRdb re-analysed the multiplex PCR reads in MiXCR, keeping a single row per CDR3 protein. The data show about 290,000 distinct CDR3 sequences, roughly 13% seen once.

The rearrangement uses TRBV3-1 and TRBJ2-7; D might be TRBD1 or TRBD2, each matching 5 bases. Sequenced: blood. The source is a woman between 35 and 50 years old with Graves' hyperthyroidism. The CDR3 loop is CASSQDGGAYEQYF. CDR3 nucleotide sequence: TGTGCCAGCAGCCAAGATGGGGGAGCCTACGAGCAGTACTTC.